These T cell receptor beta chains were read from a single sample in a study of CD8 T cells in Susac syndrome. TCRdb analysed the immunoSEQ multiplex PCR reads with MiXCR anew, one entry per CDR3 protein. This sample has 150,000 to 200,000 distinct CDR3 sequences, with approximately 96% found just once. The specimen was CD4+ T cells from PBMCs. The receptors were gathered from a human donor with multiple sclerosis. Each CDR3 is given without its conserved first and last residue. Not all rows give a size; the values are once, few, many and, for expanded clones, a class.

v_call clone_size cdr3_aa
TRBV6-2/TRBV6-3 NA ASEGAGTDTQY
TRBV4-3 NA ASSQVTGGATEAF
TRBV25-1 once ASSEGFPGGKDYGYT
TRBV4-2 NA ASSQARGEQY
TRBV29-1 NA SVEDRRTMGYT
TRBV29-1 NA SVEGAGPNTEAF
TRBV4-3 NA ASSQDEGRGYEQY
TRBV9 NA ASSVDREQGSPLH
TRBV30 NA AWKPPIYGYT
TRBV4-2 NA ASSQDGTGSGYT
TRBV7-2 NA ASSSLGLAGQDTQY
TRBV3-1 NA ASSQGVGGGQPQH
TRBV1 NA TSSQSYASGGAKQF
TRBV29-1 NA SVEGIHEQF
TRBV7-9 NA AGYIAGGDHNEQF
TRBV15 NA ATSRERTAPYEQY
TRBV14 NA ASSRDRVWDDGYT
TRBV29-1 once SVEADAGRTDTQY
TRBV20-1 NA SAYRLAGGSNEQF
TRBV27 NA ASSGGPQETQY
TRBV3-1 NA ASSLLTGFYGYT
TRBV20-1 NA SAYAGAQGSYNEQF
TRBV5-1 few ASSLRPSGLADKNTQY